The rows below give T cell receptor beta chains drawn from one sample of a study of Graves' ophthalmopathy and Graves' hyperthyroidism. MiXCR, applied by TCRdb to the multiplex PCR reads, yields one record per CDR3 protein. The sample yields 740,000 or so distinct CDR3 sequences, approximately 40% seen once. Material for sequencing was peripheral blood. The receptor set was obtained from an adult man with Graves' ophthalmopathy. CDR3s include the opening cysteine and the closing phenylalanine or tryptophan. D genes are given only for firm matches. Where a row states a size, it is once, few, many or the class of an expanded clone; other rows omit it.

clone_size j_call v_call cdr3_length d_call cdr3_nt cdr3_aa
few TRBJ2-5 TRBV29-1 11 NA TGCAGCCTTCACGATAGGGAGACCCAGTACTTC CSLHDRETQYF
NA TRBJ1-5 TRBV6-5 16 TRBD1 TGTGCCAGCAGAAGGACAGGGGATATGAGCAATCAGCCCCAGCATTTT CASRRTGDMSNQPQHF
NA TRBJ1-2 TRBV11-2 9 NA TGTGCCAGCAGCCACGAGGACACCTTC CASSHEDTF
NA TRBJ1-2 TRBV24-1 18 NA TGTGCCACCAGTGAGACAACAAGACGACCCGGTCAAGGCTATGGCTACACCTTC CATSETTRRPGQGYGYTF
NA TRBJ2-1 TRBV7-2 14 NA TGTGCCAGCAGCCCCGGGATCTCCTACAATGAGCAGTTCTTC CASSPGISYNEQFF
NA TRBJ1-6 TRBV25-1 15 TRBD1 TGTGCCAGCAGTTTCTCAGGGGGCAACAATTCACCCCTCCACTTT CASSFSGGNNSPLHF
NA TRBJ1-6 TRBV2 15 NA TGTGCCAGCAGTCCATCGGGGGTGTTGGTCTCACCCCTCCACTTT CASSPSGVLVSPLHF
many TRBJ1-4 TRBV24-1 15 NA TGTGCCACCAGTGATCGCAGGGAAGCTAATGAAAAACTGTTTTTT CATSDRREANEKLFF
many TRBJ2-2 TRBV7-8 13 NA TGTGCCAGCAGCTTAGCAGGGTCCGGGGAGCTGTTTTTT CASSLAGSGELFF
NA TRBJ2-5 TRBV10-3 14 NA TGTGCCAGCAGCCAAGAGGCGGGAAGGGAGACCCAGTACTTC CASSQEAGRETQYF
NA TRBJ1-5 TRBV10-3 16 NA TGTGCCAGCAGTTCCGTCGGAGCCTATAGCAATCAGCCCCAGCATTTT CASSSVGAYSNQPQHF
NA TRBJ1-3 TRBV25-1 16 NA TGTGCCAGCAGCTTAGTAGTATCCAGTTCGGGAAACGCCATATATTTT CASSLVVSSSGNAIYF
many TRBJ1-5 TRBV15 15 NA TGTGCCACCAGCAGAGATTTAGGGGCTCGTCAGCCCCAGCATTTT CATSRDLGARQPQHF
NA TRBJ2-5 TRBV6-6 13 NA TGTGCCAGCATGATTGGGGCAGAGGAGACCCAGTACTTC CASMIGAEETQYF
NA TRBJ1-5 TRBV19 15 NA TGTGCCAGTAGACAACAGGGAGGCGGCAATCAGCCCCAGCATTTT CASRQQGGGNQPQHF
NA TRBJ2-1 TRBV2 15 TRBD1 TGTGCCAGCAGGGTCTTCGAGGGGGCCAGCAATGAGCAGTTCTTC CASRVFEGASNEQFF
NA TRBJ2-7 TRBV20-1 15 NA TGCAGTGCTAGAGATCGTGGGACAAAAGACCACGAGCAGTACTTC CSARDRGTKDHEQYF
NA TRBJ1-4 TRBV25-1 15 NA TGTGCCAGCAGTGAAGTTTCAGGGATTTTCGAAAAACTGTTTTTT CASSEVSGIFEKLFF
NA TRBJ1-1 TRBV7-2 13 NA TGTGCCAGCAGCCGGGACCGCGGTTCTGAAGCTTTCTTT CASSRDRGSEAFF
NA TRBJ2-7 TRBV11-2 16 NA TGTGCCAGCAGCTTAGAGGTGTATTCGTCCCTAATTGAGCAGTACTTC CASSLEVYSSLIEQYF
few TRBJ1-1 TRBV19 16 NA TGTGCCAGTAGTAAACTCTTGACAGGCTCGAACACTGAAGCTTTCTTT CASSKLLTGSNTEAFF
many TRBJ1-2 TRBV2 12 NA TGTGCCAGCAGTGAACTTGGACTAAGCTACACCTTC CASSELGLSYTF
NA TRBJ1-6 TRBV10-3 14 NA TGTGCCAGCAGTTACGGCCCTTTTGATTCACCCCTCCACTTT CASSYGPFDSPLHF
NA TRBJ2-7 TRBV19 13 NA TGTGCCAGTAGTATCAGTTTATCCTACGAGCAGTACTTC CASSISLSYEQYF
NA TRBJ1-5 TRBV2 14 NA TGTGCCAGCAGCGGGCTGGGAGGGTTCCAGCCCCAGCATTTT CASSGLGGFQPQHF
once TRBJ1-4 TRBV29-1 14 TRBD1 TGCAGTGCTAGAGCGTTGCAGGGGGATGAAAAACTGTTTTTT CSARALQGDEKLFF
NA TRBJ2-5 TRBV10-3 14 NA TGTGCCATCAGTGAGTCAGGGGGGTGGGAGACCCAGTACTTC CAISESGGWETQYF
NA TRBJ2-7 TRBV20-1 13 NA TGCAGTGCAGAGTTGGAGGGTTCCTACGAGCAGTACTTC CSAELEGSYEQYF